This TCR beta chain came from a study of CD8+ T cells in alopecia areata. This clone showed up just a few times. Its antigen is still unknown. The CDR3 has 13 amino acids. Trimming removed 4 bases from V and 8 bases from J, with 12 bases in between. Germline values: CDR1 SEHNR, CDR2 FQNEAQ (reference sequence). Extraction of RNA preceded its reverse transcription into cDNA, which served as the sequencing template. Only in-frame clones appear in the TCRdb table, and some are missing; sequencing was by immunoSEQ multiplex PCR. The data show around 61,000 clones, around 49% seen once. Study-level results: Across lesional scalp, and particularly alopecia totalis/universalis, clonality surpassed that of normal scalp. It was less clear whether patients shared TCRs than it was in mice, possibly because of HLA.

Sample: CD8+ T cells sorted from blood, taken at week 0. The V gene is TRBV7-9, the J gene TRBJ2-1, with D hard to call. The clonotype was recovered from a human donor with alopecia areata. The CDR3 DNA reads TGTGCCAGCAGCTCCCCCGCTCGGGATGAGCAGTTCTTC. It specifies CASSSPARDEQFF.